The 24 T cell receptor beta chains below come from one sample, sequenced in a study of blood T cell repertoires in COVID-19. Sequencing used immunoSEQ multiplex PCR; TCRdb keeps in-frame clones, though not all of them. The sample consists of tens of thousands of clones, roughly 70% of them appearing once. What was sequenced was peripheral blood. The receptors shown here come from a man in his 70s with COVID-19, enrolled during active disease.

This chain uses TRBV19 with TRBJ1-5, with a tentative D call TRBD1 (6 bases). Trimming took 5 bases from V and 0 from J, leaving 14 bases between them. The germline gives CDR1 LNHDA, CDR2 SQIVND (reference sequence). The CDR3 covers 16 residues. Here the CDR3 DNA reads TGTGCCAGTAGTCGGACAGCCCTTACTAGCAATCAGCCCCAGCATTTT. Protein product: CASSRTALTSNQPQHF.

The gene calls are TRBV11-2 and TRBJ2-7; D is possibly TRBD1 (6 bases). The CDR3 sequence is 14 residues long. Germline values: CDR1 SGHAT, CDR2 FQNNGV. V shed 5 bases and J shed 1 base, with 12 bases lying between them. This chain's CDR3 is CASSGHRVSYEQYF. The CDR3 DNA is TGTGCCAGCAGCGGACACAGGGTTTCCTACGAGCAGTACTTC.

The chain uses TRBV7-2 and TRBJ2-7, with D hard to call. The CDR3 is 14 amino acids. The germline V gene has CDR1 SGHTA and CDR2 FQGNSA. The ends were cut back, 2 bases at V and 8 bases at J, with 16 bases in the middle. CDR3 bases: TGTGCCAGCAGCTTATCCTCCAATGCACATCAGCAGTACTTC. It specifies CASSLSSNAHQQYF.

The gene calls are TRBV7-2 and TRBJ2-6; weak D call: TRBD2 (6 bases). Per germline, CDR1 SGHTA and CDR2 FQGNSA. The CDR3 totals 16 residues. Trimming took off 4 bases at V and 10 bases at J, with 20 bases between the two ends. CDR3 residues: CASSWLPPYGGNVLTF. The CDR3 region has the DNA TGTGCCAGCAGCTGGTTACCGCCTTACGGGGGAAACGTCCTGACTTTC.

This rearrangement joins TRBV9 to TRBJ2-1, with TRBD2 matching 12 bases. The CDR3 has 21 amino acids. V was clipped by 0 bases and J by 0 bases; unmatched bases: 13. Per germline, CDR1 SGDLS and CDR2 YYNGEE. The DNA of the CDR3 is TGTGCCAGCAGCGTAGGTACAGGGACTAGCGGGTTCTTTAGCTCCTACAATGAGCAGTTCTTC. Its translation: CASSVGTGTSGFFSSYNEQFF.

The chain recombines TRBV7-9 with TRBJ1-1, with D tentatively TRBD1 (5 bases). CDR1 and CDR2 (germline): SEHNR, FQNEAQ (reference sequence). CDR3 length: 14 amino acids. Trimming left V 4 bases short and J 6 bases short, with 15 bases between. The CDR3 loop is CASSSLTGGAEAFF. CDR3 DNA: TGTGCCAGCAGCTCTCTCACGGGGGGAGCTGAAGCTTTCTTT.

The genes are TRBV5-5 and TRBJ2-1; D is ambiguous. Germline-derived CDR1 and CDR2 are SGHKS and YYEKEE (reference sequence). V was trimmed by 4 bases and J by 3 bases, leaving 11 bases between them. This CDR3 is 14 amino acids long. The CDR3 sequence: CASSLGSNYNEQFF. The CDR3 nucleotides read TGTGCCAGCAGCCTGGGTTCCAACTACAATGAGCAGTTCTTC.

With regard to this clone: Its ends do not fully match the called genes, so a read error is possible. The V and J genes are TRBV13 and TRBJ2-2, with 11 bases fitting TRBD2. Germline V gene sequence: CDR1 PRHDT, CDR2 FYEKMQ (reference sequence). This CDR3 comprises 16 residues. The CDR3 sequence is CASSLAGGPHTGELFF. The CDR3 DNA reads as TGTGCCAGCAGTTTAGCGGGAGGGCCACACACCGGGGAGCTGTTTTTT.

This clone was seen ten or more times. The genes are TRBV11-2 and TRBJ2-7; 10 bases fit TRBD2. This CDR3 region has 15 residues. Germline V CDR1 and CDR2: SGHAT, FQNNGV. The V segment lost 2 bases and the J segment 5 bases; nucleotides outside the gene matches: 6. CDR3 loop: CASSLTSGNWNEQYF. CDR3 bases: TGTGCCAGCAGCTTAACTAGCGGGAATTGGAACGAGCAGTACTTC. Variable domain in full (rest from reference TRBV11-2 and TRBJ2-7): EAGVAQSPRYKIIEKRQSVAFWCNPISGHATLYWYQQILGQGPKLLIQFQNNGVVDDSQLPKDRFSAERLKGVDSTLKIQPAKLEDSAVYLCASSLTSGNWNEQYFGPGTRLTVT.

In its sample, this clone was seen a few times. This chain links TRBV4-1 with TRBJ1-2, with 8 bases lining up with TRBD1. The trim removed 0 bases at V and 5 bases at J, leaving 14 bases unmatched. This CDR3 comprises 18 residues. Germline V lookup: CDR1 MGHRA, CDR2 YSYEKL. CDR3 sequence reads: CASSQEWGAGTGYYGYTF. The CDR3 coding sequence is TGCGCCAGCAGCCAAGAATGGGGAGCCGGGACAGGATATTATGGCTACACCTTC.

The chain joins TRBV7-2 to TRBJ2-3; 11 bases align to TRBD2. The germline V gene encodes CDR1 SGHTA and CDR2 FQGNSA. The junction had 6 bases not matched to a gene; V was cut back by 4 bases and J by 6 bases. The CDR3 has 15 residues. CDR3: CASSSPGLAVDTQYF. In DNA form, the CDR3 reads TGTGCCAGCAGCTCCCCGGGACTAGCGGTGGATACGCAGTATTTT.

This clone was counted a single time. The genes are TRBV28 and TRBJ2-7; 11 nucleotides align to TRBD2. J was trimmed by 1 base and V by 6 bases; bases with no gene match: 5. The CDR3 consists of 15 residues. Germline-derived CDR1 and CDR2 are MDHEN and SYDVKM. The CDR3 is CASRVAGGWSYEQYF. The CDR3 nucleotides read TGTGCCAGCAGGGTAGCGGGAGGGTGGTCCTACGAGCAGTACTTC.

This clone showed up just once. The chain uses TRBV14 and TRBJ2-1; TRBD1 matches at 9 bases. This CDR3 has 15 amino acids. CDR1 and CDR2 from the germline V gene are SGHDN and FVKESK. The ends lost 1 base at V and 11 bases at J; junction bases unmatched: 9. CDR3 DNA sequence: TGTGCCAGCAGCCAAGGGACAGGGGTCTTAGGTAAGCAGTTCTTC. This encodes CASSQGTGVLGKQFF.

The gene calls are TRBV5-1 and TRBJ2-5; a possible D gene is TRBD2 (5 bases). The CDR3 spans 14 residues. V shed 4 bases and J shed 0 bases, with 10 bases lying between them. CDR1 and CDR2 (germline): SGHRS, YFSETQ. The chain's CDR3 is CASSPRVDQETQYF. CDR3 coding DNA: TGCGCCAGCAGCCCGAGGGTGGACCAAGAGACCCAGTACTTC.

The chain has TRBV28 and TRBJ2-5; D might be TRBD1 (5 bases). Per the germline V gene, CDR1 is MDHEN and CDR2 is SYDVKM. The CDR3 loop spans 13 amino acids. The ends were cut back, 3 bases at V and 3 bases at J, with 8 bases in the middle. This chain's CDR3 is CASSFPGKETQYF. The CDR3, as DNA: TGTGCCAGCAGTTTTCCAGGGAAAGAGACCCAGTACTTC.

This chain joins TRBV13 and TRBJ2-6, with 9 positions matching TRBD1. The germline gives CDR1 PRHDT, CDR2 FYEKMQ (reference sequence). This CDR3 has 16 amino acids. With V trimmed by 4 bases and J by 3 bases, 4 bases remained unmatched. CDR3 residues: CASSSTGGGGANVLTF. Here the CDR3 DNA reads TGTGCCAGCAGCTCAACAGGGGGCGGTGGGGCCAACGTCCTGACTTTC.

CDR3 DNA: TGTGCCAGCGGTGGGAGCTCCTACAATGAGCAGTTCTTC. Its protein is CASGGSSYNEQFF. The genes are TRBV2 and TRBJ2-1; tentative D call: TRBD2 (5 bases). CDR3 length: 13 amino acids. The germline gives CDR1 SNHLY, CDR2 FYNNEI. Deletions cut 8 bases from V and 0 bases from J, with 8 bases between.

The chain is built from TRBV30 and TRBJ1-2; 7 bases are a match to TRBD1. This CDR3 has 14 amino acids. Germline-derived CDR1 and CDR2 are GTSNPN and SVGIG (reference sequence). J was trimmed by 4 bases and V by 5 bases; bases with no gene match: 10. As DNA, the CDR3 is TGTGCCTGGGGAACAGGGGTTTATGGCTATGGCTACACCTTC. It translates to CAWGTGVYGYGYTF.

The chain is built from TRBV7-8 and TRBJ1-1; no reliable D call. Germline CDR1 is SGHVS and CDR2 is FQNEAQ. With 5 bases removed from V and 8 bases from J, the gap between germline ends came to 18 bases. The CDR3 consists of 14 residues. CDR3 loop: CASSPTTATGEAFF. CDR3 sequence (DNA): TGTGCCAGCAGCCCGACTACAGCGACGGGCGAAGCTTTCTTT.

This clone has more than one count but fewer than ten. The rearrangement uses TRBV5-6 and TRBJ2-7; TRBD2 might be the D (7 bases). Germline CDR1 reads SGHDT; CDR2 reads YYEEEE. The V end lost 2 bases, the J end lost 3 bases, and 12 bases lay between the germline ends. CDR3 length equals 14 residues. In DNA form, the CDR3 reads TGTGCCAGCAGCTTACAGGGAGGGGGCTACGAGCAGTACTTC. It codes for CASSLQGGGYEQYF.

The V gene is TRBV24-1, the J gene TRBJ2-5, with a weak D call TRBD2 (10 bases). Germline-derived CDR1 and CDR2 are KGHDR and SFDVKD. Trimming took off 4 bases at V and 10 bases at J, with 24 bases between the two ends. CDR3 length: 16 amino acids. The chain's CDR3 is CATSDPGTSDRGGQYF. The CDR3 DNA reads TGTGCCACCAGTGACCCCGGGACTAGCGACAGGGGGGGCCAGTACTTC.

V usage is TRBV19 and J usage is TRBJ2-1; 11 bases match TRBD2. This CDR3 has 18 residues. V shed 5 bases and J 0 bases; nucleotides not matched to a gene: 9. Per the germline V gene, CDR1 is LNHDA and CDR2 is SQIVND (reference sequence). The CDR3: CASSAATSGVSSYNEQFF. In DNA, the CDR3 is TGTGCCAGTAGTGCCGCGACTAGCGGGGTTAGCTCCTACAATGAGCAGTTCTTC.

This chain uses TRBV5-1 with TRBJ2-5, with D maybe TRBD1 (6 bases). With 0 bases removed from V and 5 bases from J, the gap between germline ends came to 11 bases. The CDR3 has 14 residues. The V gene's germline CDR1 is SGHRS and CDR2 YFSETQ. The CDR3 region is CASSLVGAWETQYF. CDR3 DNA: TGCGCCAGCAGCTTGGTGGGGGCCTGGGAGACCCAGTACTTC.

V usage is TRBV7-2 and J usage is TRBJ1-2; D may be TRBD1 (5 bases). Deletions cut 8 bases from V and 1 base from J, with 8 bases between. The CDR3 spans 12 residues. Per germline, CDR1 SGHTA and CDR2 FQGNSA. CDR3 coding DNA: TGTGCCAGCGATCAGGGTAACTATGGCTACACCTTC. This gives the protein CASDQGNYGYTF.